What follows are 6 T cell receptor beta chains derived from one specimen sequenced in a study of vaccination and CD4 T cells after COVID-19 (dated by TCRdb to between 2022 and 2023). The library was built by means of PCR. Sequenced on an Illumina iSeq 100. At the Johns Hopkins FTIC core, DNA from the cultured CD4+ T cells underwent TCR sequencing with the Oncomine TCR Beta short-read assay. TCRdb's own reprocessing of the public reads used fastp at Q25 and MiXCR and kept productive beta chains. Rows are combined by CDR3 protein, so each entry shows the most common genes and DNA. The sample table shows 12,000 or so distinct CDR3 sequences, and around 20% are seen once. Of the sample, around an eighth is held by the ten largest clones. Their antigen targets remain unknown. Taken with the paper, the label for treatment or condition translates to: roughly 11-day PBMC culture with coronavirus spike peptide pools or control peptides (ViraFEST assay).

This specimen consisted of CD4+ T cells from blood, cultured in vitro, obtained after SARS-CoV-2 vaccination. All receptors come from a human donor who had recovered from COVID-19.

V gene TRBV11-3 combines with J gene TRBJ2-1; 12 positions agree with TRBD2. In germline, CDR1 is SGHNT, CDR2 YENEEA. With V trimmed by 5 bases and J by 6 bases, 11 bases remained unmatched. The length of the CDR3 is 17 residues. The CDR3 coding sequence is TGTGCCAGCAGCCCCCGGACGCTAGCGGGAGGGGGCAATGAGCAGTTCTTC. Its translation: CASSPRTLAGGGNEQFF.

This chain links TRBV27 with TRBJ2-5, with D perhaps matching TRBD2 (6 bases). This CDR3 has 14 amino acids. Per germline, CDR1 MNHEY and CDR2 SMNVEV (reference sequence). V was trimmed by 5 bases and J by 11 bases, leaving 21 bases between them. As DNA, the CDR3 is TGTGCCAGCAGTCCGGGACTCCCCAAAGGGGCACAGTACTTC. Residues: CASSPGLPKGAQYF.

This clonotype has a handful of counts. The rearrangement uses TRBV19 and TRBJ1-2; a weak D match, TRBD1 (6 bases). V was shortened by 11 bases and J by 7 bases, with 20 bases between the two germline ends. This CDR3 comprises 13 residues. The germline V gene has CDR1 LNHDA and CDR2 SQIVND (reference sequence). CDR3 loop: CAGGPGGRIGYTF. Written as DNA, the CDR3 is TGTGCCGGCGGGCCCGGGGGCAGGATTGGCTACACCTTC.

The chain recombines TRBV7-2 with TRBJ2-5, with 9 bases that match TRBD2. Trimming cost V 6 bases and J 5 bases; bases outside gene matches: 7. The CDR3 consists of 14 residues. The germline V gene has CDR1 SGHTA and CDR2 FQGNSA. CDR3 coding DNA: TGTGCCAGCAGTCGCGGACTAGCGTGGGAGACCCAGTACTTC. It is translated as CASSRGLAWETQYF. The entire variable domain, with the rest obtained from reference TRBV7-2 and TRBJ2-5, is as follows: GAGVSQSPSNKVTEKGKDVELRCDPISGHTALYWYRQSLGQGLEFLIYFQGNSAPDKSGLPSDRFSAERTGGSVSTLTIQRTQQEDSAVYLCASSRGLAWETQYFGPGTRLLVL.

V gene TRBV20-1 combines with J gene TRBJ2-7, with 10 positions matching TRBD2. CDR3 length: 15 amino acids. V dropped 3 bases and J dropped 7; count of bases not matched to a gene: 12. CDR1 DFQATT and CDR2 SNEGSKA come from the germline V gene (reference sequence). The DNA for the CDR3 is TGCAGTGCTAGGGTCCCGGGACTAGCGCAATTGGAGCAGTACTTC. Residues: CSARVPGLAQLEQYF.

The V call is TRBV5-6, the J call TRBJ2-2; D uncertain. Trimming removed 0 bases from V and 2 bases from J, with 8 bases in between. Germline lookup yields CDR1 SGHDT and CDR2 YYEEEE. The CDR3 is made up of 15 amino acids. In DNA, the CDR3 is TGTGCCAGCAGCTTGGGGAGCATTAACACCGGGGAGCTGTTTTTT. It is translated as CASSLGSINTGELFF.